This TCR beta chain is from a study of T cell responses to AZD1222 COVID-19 vaccine. The V and J ends lost 2 bases and 4 bases respectively, with 8 bases between them. The CDR3 sequence is 14 residues long. CDR1 SGHTA and CDR2 FQGTGA come from the germline V gene. The data were produced by immunoSEQ multiplex PCR, yet TCRdb's version contains in-frame clones alone and is incomplete. The sample has tens of thousands of clones, roughly 90% seen once. The clonotype was recovered from an adult who received the AZD1222 COVID-19 vaccine. The sample was peripheral blood, taken 28 days after the second AZD1222 dose. This chain links TRBV7-3 with TRBJ2-2; D might be TRBD1 (5 bases). DNA for the CDR3: TGTGCCAGCAGCTTATCTGACAGCACCGGGGAGCTGTTTTTT. Translation gives CASSLSDSTGELFF. Supplemented by reference TRBV7-3 and TRBJ2-2, the full variable domain reads GAGVSQTPSNKVTEKGKYVELRCDPISGHTALYWYRQSLGQGPEFLIYFQGTGAADDSGLPNDRFFAVRPEGSVSTLKIQRTERGDSAVYLCASSLSDSTGELFFGEGSRLTVL.